This T cell receptor (beta chain) was recorded in a study of beta chain features in type 1 diabetes. Overall study findings and caveats: Lower insertion and higher deletion counts appeared at VDJ junctions in type 1 diabetes patients. Reads derived from cDNA could over-represent cells showing high TCR expression.

Every isolated RNA sample was fully reverse transcribed, so sequencing captured expressed TCRB transcripts. TCRdb keeps only in-frame clones here, not all; method: immunoSEQ multiplex PCR. The repertoire consists of some 270,000 clones, with 8% occurring once and the leading ten covering approximately 1%. Via CD45RO/CCR7/CD25/CD127/CD95/CD27, cells of the CD4+ naive, central memory, regulatory and stem cell-like memory subsets were sorted. This clone was recorded many times. No antigen is known for it. The receptor's source is a woman aged 18 to 35 in good health. Sequenced: central memory CD4+ T cells from blood.

CDR3 loop: CASTPRADNNSPLHF. DNA of the CDR3: TGTGCCAGCACCCCTAGGGCAGACAATAATTCACCCCTCCACTTT. The chain has TRBV5-4 and TRBJ1-6; unclear D gene. Per germline, CDR1 SGHNT and CDR2 YYREEE (reference sequence). The CDR3 spans 15 residues. V was cut by 6 bases and J by 5 bases, with 15 bases left in between.